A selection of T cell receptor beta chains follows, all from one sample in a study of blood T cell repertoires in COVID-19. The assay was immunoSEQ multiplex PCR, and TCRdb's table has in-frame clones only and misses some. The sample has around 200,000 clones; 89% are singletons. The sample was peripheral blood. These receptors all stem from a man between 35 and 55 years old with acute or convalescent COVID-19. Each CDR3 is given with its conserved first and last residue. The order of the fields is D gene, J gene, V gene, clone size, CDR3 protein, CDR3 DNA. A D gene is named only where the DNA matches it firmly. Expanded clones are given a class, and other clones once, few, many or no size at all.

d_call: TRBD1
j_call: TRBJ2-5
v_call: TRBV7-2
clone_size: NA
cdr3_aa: CASSRDRRQETQYF
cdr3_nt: TGTGCCAGCAGCAGGGACAGGAGACAAGAGACCCAGTACTTC

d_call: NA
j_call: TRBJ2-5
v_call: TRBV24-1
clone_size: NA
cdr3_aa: CATSDFPGTSEETQYF
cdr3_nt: TGTGCCACCAGTGATTTTCCTGGGACATCGGAAGAGACCCAGTACTTC

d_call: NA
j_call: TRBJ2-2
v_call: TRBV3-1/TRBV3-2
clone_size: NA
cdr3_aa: CASSRGSGTGELFF
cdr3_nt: TGTGCCAGCAGCCGCGGGTCGGGGACCGGGGAGCTGTTTTTT

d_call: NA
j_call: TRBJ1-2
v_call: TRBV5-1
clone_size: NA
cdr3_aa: CASSYVPDGDYGYTF
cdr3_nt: TGCGCCAGCAGCTATGTTCCGGACGGGGACTATGGCTACACCTTC

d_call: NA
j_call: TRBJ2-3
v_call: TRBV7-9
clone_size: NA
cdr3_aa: CASCRGGGRYTDTQYF
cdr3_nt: TGTGCCAGCTGCCGAGGTGGGGGGAGATACACAGATACGCAGTATTTT

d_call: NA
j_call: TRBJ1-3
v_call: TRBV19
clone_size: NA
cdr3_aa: CASSMRQRTGNTIYF
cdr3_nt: TGTGCCAGTAGTATGCGGCAAAGAACTGGAAACACCATATATTTT

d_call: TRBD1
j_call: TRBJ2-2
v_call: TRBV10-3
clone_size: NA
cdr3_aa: CAIGTVANTGELFF
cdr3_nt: TGTGCCATCGGGACAGTTGCGAACACCGGGGAGCTGTTTTTT

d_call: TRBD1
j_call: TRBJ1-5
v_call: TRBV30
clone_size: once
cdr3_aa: CAWTAGQGRNQPQHF
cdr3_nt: TGTGCCTGGACCGCGGGACAGGGAAGGAATCAGCCCCAGCATTTT

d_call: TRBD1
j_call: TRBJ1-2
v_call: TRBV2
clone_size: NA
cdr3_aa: CASSGTGANYGYTF
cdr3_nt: TGTGCCAGCAGTGGGACAGGAGCTAACTATGGCTACACCTTC

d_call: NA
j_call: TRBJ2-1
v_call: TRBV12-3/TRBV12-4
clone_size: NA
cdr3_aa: CASSLFEKPEQFF
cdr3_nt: TGTGCCAGCAGTTTATTTGAGAAGCCAGAGCAGTTCTTC

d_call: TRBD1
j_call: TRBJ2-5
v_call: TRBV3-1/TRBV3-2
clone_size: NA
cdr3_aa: CASSPGYRQGFRETQYF
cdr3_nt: TGTGCCAGCAGCCCGGGGTATAGACAGGGGTTCCGGGAGACCCAGTACTTC

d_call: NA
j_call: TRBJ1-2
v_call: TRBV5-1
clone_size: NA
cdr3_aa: CASSAGTSLSHGYTF
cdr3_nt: TGCGCCAGCAGCGCCGGGACATCCCTAAGTCATGGCTACACCTTC

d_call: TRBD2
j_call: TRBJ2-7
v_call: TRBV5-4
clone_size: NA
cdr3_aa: CASSFPSGGNSYEQYF
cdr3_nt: TGTGCCAGCAGCTTCCCTAGCGGGGGAAACTCCTACGAGCAGTACTTC

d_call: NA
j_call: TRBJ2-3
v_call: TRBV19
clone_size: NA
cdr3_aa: CASSITQSGADTQYF
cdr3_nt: TGTGCCAGTAGTATAACACAGAGTGGTGCAGATACGCAGTATTTT

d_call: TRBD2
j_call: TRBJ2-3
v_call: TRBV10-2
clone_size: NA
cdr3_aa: CASSESVVAGLPDTQYF
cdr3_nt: TGCGCCAGCAGTGAAAGCGTAGTAGCGGGGCTTCCAGATACGCAGTATTTT

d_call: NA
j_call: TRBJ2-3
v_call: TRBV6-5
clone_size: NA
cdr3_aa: CASSFRIATDTQYF
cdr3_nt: TGTGCCAGCAGTTTTAGAATAGCAACAGATACGCAGTATTTT

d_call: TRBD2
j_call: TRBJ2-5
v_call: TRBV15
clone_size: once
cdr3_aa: CATSRDRDGRYQETQYF
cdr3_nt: TGTGCCACCAGCAGAGATCGGGACGGGAGGTACCAAGAGACCCAGTACTTC

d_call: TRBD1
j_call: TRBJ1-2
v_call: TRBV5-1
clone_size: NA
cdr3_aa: CASSLVRTGDGYTF
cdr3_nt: TGCGCCAGCAGCTTGGTGCGGACAGGTGATGGCTACACCTTC

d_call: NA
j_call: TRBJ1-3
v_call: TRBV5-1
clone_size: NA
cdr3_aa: CASSQGTGLNTIYF
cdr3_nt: TGCGCCAGCAGCCAGGGTACAGGGTTAAACACCATATATTTT

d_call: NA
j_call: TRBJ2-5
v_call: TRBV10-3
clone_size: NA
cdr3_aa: CAISARVEETQYF
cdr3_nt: TGTGCCATCAGTGCCCGAGTGGAAGAGACCCAGTACTTC

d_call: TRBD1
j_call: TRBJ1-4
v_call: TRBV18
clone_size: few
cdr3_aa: CASSLDRAEKLFF
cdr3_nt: TGTGCCAGCTCACTCGACAGGGCGGAAAAACTGTTTTTT

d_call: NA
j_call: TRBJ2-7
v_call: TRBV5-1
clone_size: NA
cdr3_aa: CASSSQGGEQYF
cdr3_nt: TGCGCCAGCAGCTCACAGGGAGGGGAGCAGTACTTC

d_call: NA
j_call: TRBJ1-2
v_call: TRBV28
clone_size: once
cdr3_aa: CASSLSDYGYTF
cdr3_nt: TGTGCCAGCAGTTTATCAGACTATGGCTACACCTTC

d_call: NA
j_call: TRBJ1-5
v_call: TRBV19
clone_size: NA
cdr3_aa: CASSTLQGSRQPQHF
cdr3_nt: TGTGCCAGTAGTACGTTACAGGGTTCTAGACAGCCCCAGCATTTT

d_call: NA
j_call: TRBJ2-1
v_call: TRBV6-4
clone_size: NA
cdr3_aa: CASSDGGTPANNEQFF
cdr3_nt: TGTGCCAGCAGTGATGGTGGGACACCGGCGAACAATGAGCAGTTCTTC

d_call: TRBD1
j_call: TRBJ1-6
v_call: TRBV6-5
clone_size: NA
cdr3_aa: CASSYSYRGNNSPLHF
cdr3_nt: TGTGCCAGCAGTTACTCGTACAGGGGCAATAATTCACCCCTCCACTTT

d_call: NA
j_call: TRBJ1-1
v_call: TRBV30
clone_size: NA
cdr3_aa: CAWSPKQGRFTEAFF
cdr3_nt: TGTGCCTGGAGCCCCAAACAGGGCCGTTTCACTGAAGCTTTCTTT

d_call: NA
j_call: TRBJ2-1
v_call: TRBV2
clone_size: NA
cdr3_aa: CASRTRSSYNEQFF
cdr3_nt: TGTGCCAGCAGAACCCGTAGCTCCTACAATGAGCAGTTCTTC

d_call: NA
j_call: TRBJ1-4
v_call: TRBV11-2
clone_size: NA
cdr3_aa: CASSQTPVNNEKLFF
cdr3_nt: TGTGCCAGCAGCCAAACGCCAGTTAATAATGAAAAACTGTTTTTT

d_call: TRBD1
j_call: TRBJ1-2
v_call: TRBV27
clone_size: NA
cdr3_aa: CASSQVRGSDYGYTF
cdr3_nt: TGTGCCAGCAGCCAGGTCAGGGGGTCGGACTATGGCTACACCTTC

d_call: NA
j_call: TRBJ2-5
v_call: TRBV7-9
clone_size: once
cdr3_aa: CASSLFIKQETQYF
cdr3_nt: TGTGCCAGCAGCTTATTCATAAAACAGGAGACCCAGTACTTC

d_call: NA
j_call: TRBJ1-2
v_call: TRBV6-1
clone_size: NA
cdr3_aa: CASSEFGGYGYTF
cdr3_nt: TGTGCCAGCAGTGAATTCGGGGGGTATGGCTACACCTTC

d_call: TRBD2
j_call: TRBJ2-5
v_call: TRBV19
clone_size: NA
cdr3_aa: CASSIGPAGLQETQYF
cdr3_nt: TGTGCCAGTAGTATAGGGCCAGCGGGGCTCCAAGAGACCCAGTACTTC

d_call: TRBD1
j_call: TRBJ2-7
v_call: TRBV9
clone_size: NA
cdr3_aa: CASSVGETGEQYF
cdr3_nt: TGTGCCAGCAGCGTAGGCGAGACAGGGGAACAGTACTTC

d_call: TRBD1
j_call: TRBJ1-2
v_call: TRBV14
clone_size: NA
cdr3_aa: CASSQAPTGATYGYTF
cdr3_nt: TGTGCCAGCAGCCAAGCCCCGACAGGGGCCACCTATGGCTACACCTTC

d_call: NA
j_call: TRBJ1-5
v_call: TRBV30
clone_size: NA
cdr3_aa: CAWNRQGNQPQHF
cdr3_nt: TGTGCCTGGAATCGACAGGGCAATCAGCCCCAGCATTTT

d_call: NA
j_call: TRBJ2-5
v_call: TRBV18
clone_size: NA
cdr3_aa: CASSPVGGETQYF
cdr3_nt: TGTGCCAGCTCCCCGGTGGGCGGGGAGACCCAGTACTTC

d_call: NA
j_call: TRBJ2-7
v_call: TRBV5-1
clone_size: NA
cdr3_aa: CASSPSTRQNEQYF
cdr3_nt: TGCGCCAGCAGCCCGTCGACTAGGCAGAACGAGCAGTACTTC

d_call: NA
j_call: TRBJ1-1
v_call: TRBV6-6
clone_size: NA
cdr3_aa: CASSYGGVVTEAFF
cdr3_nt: TGTGCCAGCAGTTATGGGGGGGTGGTCACTGAAGCTTTCTTT